This T cell receptor (beta chain) was captured by sequencing in a study of T cells after yellow fever vaccination. By 5'RACE template switching, TCR cDNA was produced, with a universal primer site and UMIs added in the process. TCRdb re-called the 5' RACE reads with MiXCR, one entry per CDR3 protein. The data show hundreds of thousands of distinct CDR3 sequences, with 7.5% to 9% seen just once and about 3.5% held by the top ten. The CDR3 is 12 residues long. Germline lookup yields CDR1 SGHDN and CDR2 FVKESK. Trimming pared 0 bases from V and 4 bases from J, leaving 3 bases between. The material sequenced was CD4+ T cells sorted from PBMCs, taken 5 days after the yellow fever booster vaccination. The clonotype originates from a man aged 18-30 years who received the YFV17D yellow fever vaccine. The gene calls are TRBV14 and TRBJ1-2; the D is unclear. The CDR3 reads CASSQEPYGYTF. CDR3 DNA: TGTGCCAGCAGCCAAGAGCCCTATGGCTACACCTTC. Looking up the rest from reference TRBV14 and TRBJ1-2 gives the full variable domain: EAGVTQFPSHSVIEKGQTVTLRCDPISGHDNLYWYRRVMGKEIKFLLHFVKESKQDESGMPNNRFLAERTGGTYSTLKVQPAELEDSGVYFCASSQEPYGYTFGSGTRLTVV.